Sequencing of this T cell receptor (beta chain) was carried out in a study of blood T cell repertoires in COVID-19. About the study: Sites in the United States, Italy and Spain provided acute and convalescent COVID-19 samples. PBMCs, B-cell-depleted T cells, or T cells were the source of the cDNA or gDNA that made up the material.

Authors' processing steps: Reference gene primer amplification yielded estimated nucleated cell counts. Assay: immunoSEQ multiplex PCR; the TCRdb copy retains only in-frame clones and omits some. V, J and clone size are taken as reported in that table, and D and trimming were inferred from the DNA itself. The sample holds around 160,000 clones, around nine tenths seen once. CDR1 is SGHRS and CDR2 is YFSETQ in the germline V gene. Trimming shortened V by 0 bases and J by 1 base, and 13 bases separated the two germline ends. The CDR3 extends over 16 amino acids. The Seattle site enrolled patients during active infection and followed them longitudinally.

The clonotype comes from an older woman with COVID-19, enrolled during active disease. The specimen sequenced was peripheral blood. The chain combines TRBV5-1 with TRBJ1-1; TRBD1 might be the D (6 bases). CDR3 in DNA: TGCGCCAGCAGCTTGGGGAAACAGGGTGGGAACACTGAAGCTTTCTTT. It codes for CASSLGKQGGNTEAFF. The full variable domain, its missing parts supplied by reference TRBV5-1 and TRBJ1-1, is KAGVTQTPRYLIKTRGQQVTLSCSPISGHRSVSWYQQTPGQGLQFLFEYFSETQRNKGNFPGRFSGRQFSNSRSEMNVSTLELGDSALYLCASSLGKQGGNTEAFFGQGTRLTVV.